This T cell receptor beta chain was recorded in a study of T cells after posttransplantation cyclophosphamide. TCRdb's table, derived via immunoSEQ multiplex PCR, lists solely in-frame clones and lacks some. The sample holds around 40,000 clones, about 90% seen once. Cyclophosphamide on days +3 and +4 followed busulfan-fludarabine conditioning and a marrow graft. Germline-derived CDR1 and CDR2 are SNHLY and FYNNEI. The CDR3 runs 13 residues. V lost 8 bases, J lost 2 bases, and 13 bases lay in between. The chain is built from TRBV2 and TRBJ2-7; the D is unclear. The sample here was PBMCs, taken about 60 days after allogeneic stem cell transplant with posttransplant cyclophosphamide. The receptor was derived from a male patient aged 55-69 years who received an allogeneic stem cell transplant from a related donor and was CMV-positive. Part of the T cells may come from the graft donor. The CDR3 sequence is CASQKTQTYEQYF. DNA for the CDR3: TGTGCCAGCCAAAAGACACAAACCTACGAGCAGTACTTC. Full variable domain (rest looked up from reference TRBV2 and TRBJ2-7): EPEVTQTPSHQVTQMGQEVILRCVPISNHLYFYWYRQILGQKVEFLVSFYNNEISEKSEIFDDQFSVERPDGSNFTLKIRSTKLEDSAMYFCASQKTQTYEQYFGPGTRLTVT.